These 29 T cell receptor beta chains originate from one sample sequenced in a study of cytomegalovirus exposure and HLA in healthy donors. The PCR used 60 Vbeta and 13 Jbeta primers. The protocol was immunoSEQ multiplex PCR, while the TCRdb copy is restricted to in-frame clones and leaves out a portion. The sample has under 200,000 clones, over 75% seen once; the top ten hold more than 0.4%. Sequencing was carried out using PBMCs. These receptor sequences come from a woman between 50 and 59 years old in good health and CMV-seronegative.

V usage is TRBV29-1 and J usage is TRBJ1-3, with D perhaps TRBD1 (5 bases). The CDR3 has 14 amino acids. V was cut by 4 bases and J by 1 base, with 11 bases left in between. Germline CDR1 SQVTM, CDR2 ANQGSEA. The CDR3 nucleotides read TGCAGCGTTGCCTGGGGCCAGTCTGGAAACACCATATATTTT. This translates into CSVAWGQSGNTIYF. The full variable domain, completed using reference TRBV29-1 and TRBJ1-3, is SAVISQKPSRDICQRGTSLTIQCQVDSQVTMMFWYRQQPGQSLTLIATANQGSEATYESGFVIDKFPISRPNLTFSTLTVSNMSPEDSSIYLCSVAWGQSGNTIYFGEGSWLTVV.

This chain uses TRBV28 with TRBJ1-1; TRBD1 might be the D (6 bases). Germline CDR1 reads MDHEN; CDR2 reads SYDVKM. V was trimmed by 2 bases and J by 1 base, leaving 14 bases between them. The CDR3 totals 16 residues. Written as DNA, the CDR3 is TGTGCCAGCAGTTTACCCTCGACAGGAGGGAACACTGAAGCTTTCTTT. Amino acids: CASSLPSTGGNTEAFF.

The CDR3 here is CAWRTGGRATDTQYF. The CDR3 coding sequence is TGTGCCTGGAGGACAGGGGGGAGGGCCACAGATACGCAGTATTTT. The V and J genes are TRBV30 and TRBJ2-3, with TRBD1 matching 9 bases. Unmatched junction bases numbered 6, after V lost 3 bases and J lost 2 bases. CDR3 length: 15 residues. Per the germline V gene, CDR1 is GTSNPN and CDR2 is SVGIG (reference sequence).

This clone was seen only a few times. The chain couples TRBV5-1 to TRBJ1-3; D gene unclear. Trimming shortened V by 4 bases and J by 4 bases, and 9 bases separated the two germline ends. Germline V lookup: CDR1 SGHRS, CDR2 YFSETQ. The CDR3 spans 13 residues. The CDR3 reads CASSPDNGNTIYF. CDR3 DNA sequence: TGCGCCAGCAGCCCCGACAACGGAAACACCATATATTTT.

The V gene is TRBV5-1, the J gene TRBJ2-5; TRBD1 agrees at 8 bases. J gave up 5 bases and V 0 bases, and 3 bases lay outside the gene matches. Germline CDR1 is SGHRS and CDR2 is YFSETQ. The CDR3 spans 14 residues. CDR3 amino acids: CASSLVQGAETQYF. The CDR3 DNA sequence: TGCGCCAGCAGCTTGGTTCAGGGGGCTGAGACCCAGTACTTC. The whole variable domain, remainder taken from reference TRBV5-1 and TRBJ2-5, is KAGVTQTPRYLIKTRGQQVTLSCSPISGHRSVSWYQQTPGQGLQFLFEYFSETQRNKGNFPGRFSGRQFSNSRSEMNVSTLELGDSALYLCASSLVQGAETQYFGPGTRLLVL.

Only a few counts were recorded for this clone. In DNA, the CDR3 is TGTGCCAGCAGTACTCAGGGTTTTGAAGCTTTCTTT. Residues: CASSTQGFEAFF. This chain uses TRBV28 with TRBJ1-1, with a possible D match to TRBD1 (5 bases). CDR3 length equals 12 residues. Germline CDR1 MDHEN, CDR2 SYDVKM. Between the trimmed V and J ends, which lost 5 bases and 7 bases, there was a span of 11 bases.

The V gene is TRBV27, the J gene TRBJ2-5, with TRBD1 identical over 9 bases. The CDR3 extends over 16 amino acids. CDR1 is MNHEY, CDR2 SMNVEV, per germline (reference sequence). The junction had 13 bases not matched to a gene; V was cut back by 6 bases and J by 5 bases. Here the CDR3 DNA reads TGTGCCAGCAGCCATGGAATCCGGACAGGGGAGGAGACCCAGTACTTC. Protein: CASSHGIRTGEETQYF.

The rearrangement links TRBV4-1 to TRBJ2-4, with 11 bases identical to TRBD2. CDR3 length: 19 amino acids. Germline V lookup: CDR1 MGHRA, CDR2 YSYEKL. Trimming at V came to 4 bases and at J to 0 bases, leaving 11 bases not matched to a gene. CDR3 region: CASSLPGLAEELAKNIQYF. The CDR3 nucleotides are TGCGCCAGCAGCCTACCGGGACTAGCGGAAGAACTAGCCAAAAACATTCAGTACTTC.

The chain carries TRBV6-4 and TRBJ2-1; 15 positions agree with TRBD2. Germline CDR1 MRHNA, CDR2 SNTAGT. The CDR3 runs to 17 residues. V gave up 0 bases and J gave up 4 bases; unmatched junction bases: 1. CDR3 sequence reads: CASSDSGTSGGYNEQFF. CDR3 in DNA: TGTGCCAGCAGTGACTCAGGGACTAGCGGGGGGTACAATGAGCAGTTCTTC.

The chain couples TRBV19 to TRBJ2-4; D may be TRBD1 (6 bases). Germline values: CDR1 LNHDA, CDR2 SQIVND (reference sequence). Between the trimmed V and J ends, which lost 6 bases and 5 bases, there was a span of 17 bases. This CDR3 region has 15 residues. The CDR3 sequence is CASRGPGVDQNIQYF. The CDR3, as DNA: TGTGCCAGTAGAGGGCCAGGGGTTGACCAAAACATTCAGTACTTC. Full variable domain (remainder filled in from reference TRBV19 and TRBJ2-4): DGGITQSPKYLFRKEGQNVTLSCEQNLNHDAMYWYRQDPGQGLRLIYYSQIVNDFQKGDIAEGYSVSREKKESFPLTVTSAQKNPTAFYLCASRGPGVDQNIQYFGAGTRLSVL.

The chain couples TRBV27 to TRBJ2-7; TRBD1 aligns across 9 bases. V shed 4 bases, J shed 6 bases, and the junction held 4 bases outside the gene matches. The CDR3 has 13 amino acids. Per the germline V gene, CDR1 is MNHEY and CDR2 is SMNVEV (reference sequence). The chain's CDR3 is CASSWIQGAEQYF. The DNA of the CDR3 is TGTGCCAGCAGTTGGATACAGGGGGCCGAGCAGTACTTC.

The chain uses TRBV28 and TRBJ2-1; possibly TRBD2 for D (5 bases). Trimming shortened V by 6 bases and J by 1 base, and 19 bases separated the two germline ends. CDR1 is MDHEN and CDR2 is SYDVKM in the germline V gene. This CDR3 is built from 17 residues. CDR3 nucleotide sequence: TGTGCCAGCAGCAGCTCCGCCGGAGGTCGTTCCTACAATGAGCAGTTCTTC. This encodes CASSSSAGGRSYNEQFF.

The chain links TRBV15 to TRBJ1-5, with D unresolved. Trimming took off 0 bases at V and 11 bases at J, with 11 bases between the two ends. Germline assignment: CDR1 LNHNV and CDR2 YYDKDF (reference sequence). The CDR3 contains 13 residues. CDR3 sequence (DNA): TGTGCCACCAGCAGAGATAGCGGCTCGGCCCAGCATTTT. Its protein is CATSRDSGSAQHF.

V usage is TRBV7-9 and J usage is TRBJ2-2; D perhaps matches TRBD1 (5 bases). V was shortened by 8 bases and J by 3 bases, with 10 bases between the two germline ends. The germline gives CDR1 SEHNR, CDR2 FQNEAQ (reference sequence). The CDR3 covers 13 residues. This CDR3 reads CASPQVDTGELFF. The CDR3 nucleotides read TGTGCCAGCCCACAGGTAGACACCGGGGAGCTGTTTTTT. Looking up the rest from reference TRBV7-9 and TRBJ2-2 gives the full variable domain: DTGVSQNPRHKITKRGQNVTFRCDPISEHNRLYWYRQTLGQGPEFLTYFQNEAQLEKSRLLSDRFSAERPKGSFSTLEIQRTEQGDSAMYLCASPQVDTGELFFGEGSRLTVL.

The V call is TRBV12-5, the J call TRBJ2-3; D perhaps matches TRBD2 (6 bases). This CDR3 spans 15 amino acids. V dropped 2 bases and J dropped 3 bases, with 12 bases sitting between them. Germline CDR1 and CDR2: LGHNT and FRNRAP. For the CDR3, the DNA is TGTGCTAGTGGTTTGTATATTAGCGGTACAGATACGCAGTATTTT. Residues: CASGLYISGTDTQYF.

A few counts support this clone. The rearrangement uses TRBV19 and TRBJ2-5; 13 bases fit TRBD2. Germline values: CDR1 LNHDA, CDR2 SQIVND (reference sequence). This CDR3 comprises 16 residues. The J segment lost 2 bases and the V segment lost 4 bases, leaving 4 bases of the junction unmatched. CDR3 amino acids: CASSRLAGGTQETQYF. CDR3 in DNA: TGTGCCAGTAGTAGACTAGCGGGAGGAACACAAGAGACCCAGTACTTC. Full variable domain (remainder filled in from reference TRBV19 and TRBJ2-5): DGGITQSPKYLFRKEGQNVTLSCEQNLNHDAMYWYRQDPGQGLRLIYYSQIVNDFQKGDIAEGYSVSREKKESFPLTVTSAQKNPTAFYLCASSRLAGGTQETQYFGPGTRLLVL.

The V call is TRBV9, the J call TRBJ2-1; possible D gene TRBD1, 6 bases. CDR1 and CDR2 from the germline V gene are SGDLS and YYNGEE. The CDR3 sequence is 16 residues long. V lost 0 bases, J lost 4 bases, and 14 bases lay in between. The CDR3 DNA reads as TGTGCCAGCAGCGTAGACGGGACACCACAATACAATGAGCAGTTCTTC. Protein: CASSVDGTPQYNEQFF.

This clone was observed a handful of times. This chain uses TRBV28 with TRBJ1-5; the D gene is possibly TRBD1 (6 bases). The V end was cut by 10 bases, the J end by 6 bases, with 13 bases between. The germline V gene encodes CDR1 MDHEN and CDR2 SYDVKM. CDR3 size: 12 residues. CDR3 in DNA: TGTGCCACTACAGGGACGGTTCAGCCCCAGCATTTT. Protein: CATTGTVQPQHF.

The V gene is TRBV15, the J gene TRBJ2-3, with D unclear. The V gene lost 3 bases and the J gene lost 4 bases, with 8 bases spanning the gap. The CDR3 contains 13 residues. Germline assignment: CDR1 LNHNV and CDR2 YYDKDF (reference sequence). CDR3 bases: TGTGCCACCAGCAGCAGAGGAGCAGATACGCAGTATTTT. Amino acids: CATSSRGADTQYF.

The gene calls are TRBV5-1 and TRBJ2-1; 10 bases align to TRBD2. Trimming at V came to 0 bases and at J to 7 bases, leaving 4 bases not matched to a gene. Germline lookup yields CDR1 SGHRS and CDR2 YFSETQ. The CDR3 length is 15 residues. In DNA, the CDR3 is TGCGCCAGCAGCTTGGCCGTTAGCGGGGGGAATGAGCAGTTCTTC. Translation gives CASSLAVSGGNEQFF.

This clone has more than one count but fewer than ten. This chain joins TRBV30 and TRBJ2-7; the match to TRBD2 covers 7 bases. The CDR3 sequence is 10 residues long. Germline CDR1 reads GTSNPN; CDR2 reads SVGIG (reference sequence). CDR3 amino acids: CAAGIYEQYF. In DNA, the CDR3 is TGTGCAGCGGGGATCTACGAGCAGTACTTC.

The V gene is TRBV15, the J gene TRBJ1-1; D unresolved. Germline lookup yields CDR1 LNHNV and CDR2 YYDKDF (reference sequence). Trimming stripped 0 bases from V and 4 bases from J, with 9 bases between. This CDR3 comprises 14 residues. In DNA form, the CDR3 reads TGTGCCACCAGCAGAGATAACGAGGGCACTGAAGCTTTCTTT. Residues: CATSRDNEGTEAFF. Variable domain in full (rest from reference TRBV15 and TRBJ1-1): DAMVIQNPRYQVTQFGKPVTLSCSQTLNHNVMYWYQQKSSQAPKLLFHYYDKDFNNEADTPDNFQSRRPNTSFCFLDIRSPGLGDTAMYLCATSRDNEGTEAFFGQGTRLTVV.

This clone has just one count. The chain uses TRBV4-1 and TRBJ1-1; TRBD1 matches at 7 bases. In germline, CDR1 is MGHRA, CDR2 YSYEKL. This CDR3 comprises 15 residues. V shed 8 bases and J 0 bases; nucleotides not matched to a gene: 9. In DNA, the CDR3 is TGCGCCAGCCAAGCGACAGGGACCATGAACACTGAAGCTTTCTTT. Translated: CASQATGTMNTEAFF.

The rearrangement uses TRBV19 and TRBJ1-5; 7 bases line up with TRBD1. The CDR3 is 15 amino acids. In germline, CDR1 is LNHDA, CDR2 SQIVND (reference sequence). J lost 8 bases, V lost 7 bases, and 14 bases had no gene match. CDR3 in amino acids: CASTRGDSRVEPQHF. CDR3 DNA sequence: TGTGCCAGTACCCGAGGGGACAGCAGGGTTGAGCCCCAGCATTTT.

The rearrangement uses TRBV6-1 and TRBJ1-2, with a weak D call TRBD1 (6 bases). The CDR3 is 17 amino acids. Germline CDR1 reads MNHNS; CDR2 reads SASEGT. The V and J ends lost 4 bases and 8 bases respectively, with 26 bases between them. The CDR3 protein is CASSGGQRPEQGGGYTF. CDR3 nucleotide sequence: TGTGCCAGCAGTGGCGGACAGCGCCCCGAACAGGGCGGGGGCTACACCTTC.

The chain links TRBV5-6 to TRBJ1-2; TRBD1 aligns across 7 bases. Germline CDR1 and CDR2: SGHDT and YYEEEE. V was pared by 2 bases and J by 8 bases, with 9 bases of the junction left unmatched. This CDR3 is 14 amino acids long. The CDR3 DNA reads TGTGCCAGCAGCTTTTATGACAGGGCGGTGGGCTACACCTTC. It specifies CASSFYDRAVGYTF.

V and J are TRBV2 and TRBJ2-7, with D perhaps TRBD1 (6 bases). Trimming shortened V by 8 bases and J by 0 bases, and 20 bases separated the two germline ends. The CDR3 loop spans 16 amino acids. Germline V gives CDR1 SNHLY, CDR2 FYNNEI. CDR3 protein: CASDPQGILSSYEQYF. CDR3 DNA: TGTGCCAGCGATCCACAGGGCATTCTCAGCTCCTACGAGCAGTACTTC.

V and J are TRBV27 and TRBJ1-2, with D tentatively TRBD1 (5 bases). Germline values: CDR1 MNHEY, CDR2 SMNVEV (reference sequence). Trimming removed 7 bases at V and 4 bases at J, with 16 bases between. The CDR3 is made up of 14 amino acids. The CDR3 reads CASTQAGGTYGYTF. In DNA, the CDR3 is TGTGCCAGCACCCAGGCCGGGGGAACCTATGGCTACACCTTC.

The J gene is TRBJ1-5, the V gene TRBV10-3; no firm D call. The CDR3 runs to 15 residues. V lost 4 bases and J 3 bases, leaving 13 bases between the germline ends. Germline assignment: CDR1 ENHRY and CDR2 SYGVKD. In DNA, the CDR3 is TGTGCCATCAGTGTCGGCGGGAGGTTCAATCAGCCCCAGCATTTT. It is translated as CAISVGGRFNQPQHF.